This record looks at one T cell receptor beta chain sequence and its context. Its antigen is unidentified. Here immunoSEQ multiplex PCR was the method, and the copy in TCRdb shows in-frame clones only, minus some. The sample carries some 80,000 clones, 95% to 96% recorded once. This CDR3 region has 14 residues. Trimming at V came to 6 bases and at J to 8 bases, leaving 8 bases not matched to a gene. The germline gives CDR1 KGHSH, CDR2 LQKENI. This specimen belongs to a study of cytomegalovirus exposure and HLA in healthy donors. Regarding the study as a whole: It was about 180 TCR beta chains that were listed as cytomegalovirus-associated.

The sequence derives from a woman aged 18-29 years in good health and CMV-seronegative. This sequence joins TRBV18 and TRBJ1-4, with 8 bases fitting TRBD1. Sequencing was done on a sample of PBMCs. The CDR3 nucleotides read TGTGCCAGCTCCCGGGACAGGCAGGGGGAAAAACTGTTTTTT. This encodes CASSRDRQGEKLFF.